Detailed here is one T cell receptor (beta chain). The antigen remains undetermined. This PCR relied on a set of 60 Vbeta primers and 13 Jbeta primers. As handled by the study authors: A later analysis counted 80 million or so unique TCR beta chains, some 12 million shared. TCRdb keeps only in-frame clones here, not all; method: immunoSEQ multiplex PCR. V, J and clone size are those of that table, while D and trimming were read from the DNA. The sample lists roughly 120,000 clones; 80% were seen once. V was clipped by 3 bases and J by 6 bases; unmatched bases: 8. This CDR3 is built from 17 residues. From germline, CDR1 is MGHRA and CDR2 YSYEKL. The record originates from a study of cytomegalovirus exposure and HLA in healthy donors. Study observations and caveats: In vitro confirmation showed three CMV-associated chains to be CMV antigen specific. Earlier analysis looked at TCR beta V segments, and most were productive about 90% or about 30% of the time.

The chain combines TRBV4-1 with TRBJ2-2; TRBD2 matches at 12 bases. This clonotype originated in a young man in good health and CMV-seronegative. The specimen was PBMCs. CDR3 loop: CASSHGLAGLVSGELFF. CDR3 DNA sequence: TGCGCCAGCAGCCACGGACTAGCGGGATTAGTATCCGGGGAGCTGTTTTTT.